This entry lists 2 T cell receptor beta chains sequenced from one sample in a study of low-dose radiotherapy and immunotherapy resistance in tumors. Stated time point: after trial treatment. Treatment indicated: LDRT plus nivolumab, ipilimumab, low-dose cyclophosphamide and aspirin (RACIN trial). cDNA synthesis used a TRAV/TRBV-specific primer set for both chains. Amplification of TCRs used a constant-region primer and V-primer adapter for about 18 PCR cycles. TCRdb analysed the reads with MiXCR anew, one entry per CDR3 protein. In the table there are 100,000 or so distinct CDR3 sequences, around 21% of which are singletons. This sample comprised PBMCs, obtained after low-dose radiotherapy plus immunotherapy. All receptors derive from a male donor with prostate cancer.

This clonotype has ten or more counts. The chain combines TRBV20-1 with TRBJ2-5; TRBD1 agrees at 9 bases. Unmatched junction bases numbered 8, after V lost 3 bases and J lost 0 bases. The CDR3 covers 16 residues. CDR1 is DFQATT, CDR2 SNEGSKA, per germline (reference sequence). The CDR3 protein is CSASSPGQGYQETQYF. DNA for the CDR3: TGCAGTGCTAGTTCCCCGGGACAGGGCTACCAAGAGACCCAGTACTTC.

The table lists this clonotype with many counts. The CDR3 loop is CASTALGRGGDTDTQYF. The DNA of the CDR3 is TGTGCCAGCACCGCTCTGGGACGGGGGGGAGACACAGATACGCAGTATTTT. V gene TRBV2 combines with J gene TRBJ2-3; 8 bases align to TRBD2. Germline-derived CDR1 and CDR2 are SNHLY and FYNNEI. Germline trimming cut 7 bases from V and 2 bases from J; bases unmatched to any gene: 14. CDR3 size: 17 residues.